These 20 T cell receptor beta chains were all obtained from the same sample, sequenced in a study of cytomegalovirus exposure and HLA in healthy donors. Method: immunoSEQ multiplex PCR; TCRdb's copy keeps in-frame clones and lacks some. This sample has 90,000 to 110,000 clones, with 70% to 90% found just once. The specimen sequenced was PBMCs. The receptors shown here come from a woman between 18 and 29 years old in good health and CMV-seropositive.

The chain has TRBV4-2 and TRBJ1-2; no definite D call. The length of the CDR3 is 14 residues. Trimming removed 3 bases from V and 8 bases from J, with 16 bases in between. Germline CDR1 is LGHNA and CDR2 is YNFKEQ. The CDR3 region is CASSHPAEVGGYTF. The CDR3 DNA is TGTGCCAGCAGCCACCCTGCGGAGGTAGGAGGCTACACCTTC.

The chain uses TRBV28 and TRBJ1-2; D may be TRBD1 (5 bases). From germline, CDR1 is MDHEN and CDR2 SYDVKM. The CDR3 totals 14 residues. Trimming pared 5 bases from V and 2 bases from J, leaving 12 bases between. This chain's CDR3 is CASSADPGNYGYTF. The CDR3, as DNA: TGTGCCAGCAGTGCGGACCCAGGGAACTATGGCTACACCTTC.

This clone was counted only a few times. The gene calls are TRBV25-1 and TRBJ1-2, with 8 bases aligning to TRBD1. CDR1 and CDR2 from the germline V gene are MGHDK and SYGVNS. V shed 10 bases, J shed 7 bases, and the junction held 11 bases outside the gene matches. The CDR3 is 13 residues long. CDR3 amino acids: CATHQTDRGGYTF. The CDR3 DNA sequence: TGTGCCACCCATCAGACCGACAGGGGTGGCTACACCTTC.

The CDR3 protein is CASSLGGGYSYGYTF. The CDR3 nucleotides read TGTGCCAGCAGTTTGGGTGGGGGGTATAGCTATGGCTACACCTTC. The chain has TRBV28 and TRBJ1-2, with D possibly being TRBD1 (5 bases). This CDR3 has 15 amino acids. In germline, CDR1 is MDHEN, CDR2 SYDVKM. Trimming removed 3 bases at V and 4 bases at J, with 15 bases between.

DNA of the CDR3: TGCGCCAGCAGCTTGGAAGGCGCAGGGTACGAGACCCAGTACTTC. This codes for CASSLEGAGYETQYF. The J gene is TRBJ2-5, the V gene TRBV5-1, with a weak D call TRBD1 (5 bases). Germline V gene sequence: CDR1 SGHRS, CDR2 YFSETQ. CDR3 length: 15 amino acids. Trimming took 0 bases from V and 5 from J, leaving 14 bases between them.

The chain joins TRBV30 to TRBJ2-4; 9 bases align to TRBD1. Germline trimming cut 0 bases from V and 6 bases from J; bases unmatched to any gene: 3. The V gene's germline CDR1 is GTSNPN and CDR2 SVGIG (reference sequence). CDR3 length: 14 residues. In DNA, the CDR3 is TGTGCCTGGAGTGTAGGGACAGGGAGAAACATTCAGTACTTC. Protein: CAWSVGTGRNIQYF.

The chain links TRBV15 to TRBJ2-5, with D tentatively TRBD1 (6 bases). The CDR3 spans 15 residues. Germline V gene data show CDR1 as LNHNV and CDR2 as YYDKDF (reference sequence). The V end was cut by 3 bases, the J end by 4 bases, with 15 bases between. CDR3 sequence (DNA): TGTGCCACCAGCAGCTCCCCTTACAGGGCAGAGACCCAGTACTTC. Translated, it gives CATSSSPYRAETQYF.

This chain links TRBV4-1 with TRBJ2-5, with 7 bases lining up with TRBD2. CDR1 MGHRA and CDR2 YSYEKL come from the germline V gene. The CDR3 is 13 amino acids. Trimming cost V 4 bases and J 5 bases; bases outside gene matches: 4. The CDR3 DNA reads as TGCGCCAGCAGCCTAGCGGGCAGGGAGACCCAGTACTTC. Protein product: CASSLAGRETQYF.

The count of this clone is one. This sequence joins TRBV5-4 and TRBJ1-2; D is uncertain. Germline V gene sequence: CDR1 SGHNT, CDR2 YYREEE (reference sequence). CDR3 length equals 15 residues. V was clipped by 0 bases and J by 3 bases, with 12 bases between them. In DNA, the CDR3 is TGTGCCAGCAGCTTGGTGGGAGGGTCCGACTATGGCTACACCTTC. Protein: CASSLVGGSDYGYTF.

This chain uses TRBV9 with TRBJ2-1, with TRBD2 matching over 16 bases. CDR3 length: 24 residues. V gave up 2 bases and J gave up 0 bases; unmatched junction bases: 20. Germline CDR1 is SGDLS and CDR2 is YYNGEE. CDR3 sequence (DNA): TGTGCCAGCAGCGTCGGGTTGAGTGAGGGGACTAGCGGGAGGGCTGGGGGCTCCTACAATGAGCAGTTCTTC. Translated, it gives CASSVGLSEGTSGRAGGSYNEQFF.

The chain combines TRBV2 with TRBJ2-5, with 8 nucleotides matching TRBD2. Germline-derived CDR1 and CDR2 are SNHLY and FYNNEI. After removal of 7 bases from V and 1 base from J, the junction contained 8 bases not matched to a gene. This CDR3 has 15 amino acids. The CDR3 is CASTAGRGFQETQYF. The DNA for the CDR3 is TGTGCCAGCACGGCCGGGAGGGGATTCCAAGAGACCCAGTACTTC.

This clone was recorded a few times. The chain combines TRBV10-3 with TRBJ1-2; D is unclear. CDR1 and CDR2 (germline): ENHRY, SYGVKD. The CDR3 contains 14 residues. Between the trimmed V and J ends, which lost 4 bases and 5 bases, there was a span of 14 bases. CDR3 sequence: CAISGSPSAYGYTF. In nucleotides, the CDR3 is TGTGCCATCAGTGGATCGCCCAGCGCTTATGGCTACACCTTC.

A few counts support this clone. V gene TRBV6-1 combines with J gene TRBJ1-1, with D possibly matching TRBD1 (6 bases). Trimming stripped 4 bases from V and 3 bases from J, with 12 bases between. The CDR3 extends over 14 amino acids. The V gene's germline CDR1 is MNHNS and CDR2 SASEGT. DNA for the CDR3: TGTGCCAGCAGTGGATTGGGGGCGTACACTGAAGCTTTCTTT. This encodes CASSGLGAYTEAFF.

The V call is TRBV19, the J call TRBJ2-5, with 12 bases lining up with TRBD2. V was pared by 5 bases and J by 3 bases, with 4 bases of the junction left unmatched. There are 15 residues in the CDR3. CDR1 and CDR2 (germline): LNHDA, SQIVND (reference sequence). CDR3 protein: CASSFRTSGKETQYF. CDR3 nucleotide sequence: TGTGCCAGTAGTTTTCGGACTAGCGGGAAAGAGACCCAGTACTTC.

The rearrangement links TRBV4-1 to TRBJ1-2; tentative D call: TRBD1 (5 bases). Per the germline V gene, CDR1 is MGHRA and CDR2 is YSYEKL. V was pared by 1 base and J by 7 bases, with 19 bases between. The CDR3 runs 16 residues. This chain's CDR3 is CASSQVLRQGSGGYTF. CDR3 coding DNA: TGCGCCAGCAGCCAAGTCTTAAGGCAGGGTTCGGGTGGCTACACCTTC.

V is TRBV10-3 and J is TRBJ2-5; D possibly corresponds to TRBD1 (6 bases). Germline assignment: CDR1 ENHRY and CDR2 SYGVKD. V lost 4 bases, J lost 4 bases, and 10 bases lay in between. The CDR3 contains 13 residues. CDR3 region: CAISGPGAETQYF. DNA for the CDR3: TGTGCCATCAGTGGGCCAGGGGCAGAGACCCAGTACTTC.

V is TRBV5-1 and J is TRBJ2-1; D is possibly TRBD2 (6 bases). Germline V CDR1 and CDR2: SGHRS, YFSETQ. V was cut by 0 bases and J by 8 bases, with 6 bases left in between. The length of the CDR3 is 12 residues. The CDR3 DNA sequence: TGCGCCAGCAGCTTGGCGGGGGATGAGCAGTTCTTC. Its translation is CASSLAGDEQFF.

Comments on this clone: The same CDR3 also results from other DNA sequences found in this sample. The chain employs TRBV5-1 and TRBJ1-1, with TRBD1 matching over 8 bases. The CDR3 has 15 residues. The germline CDR1 and CDR2 sequences are SGHRS and YFSETQ. Trimming cost V 4 bases and J 3 bases; bases outside gene matches: 8. The CDR3: CASSGTQGAHTEAFF. In nucleotides, the CDR3 is TGCGCCAGCAGCGGGACCCAGGGGGCACACACTGAAGCTTTCTTT.

The CDR3 DNA is TGTGCCAGTAGTATCGTCGGAGCCACTGAAGCTTTCTTT. Its protein product is CASSIVGATEAFF. This rearrangement joins TRBV19 to TRBJ1-1; D not resolved. V was shortened by 3 bases and J by 4 bases, with 9 bases between the two germline ends. Germline assignment: CDR1 LNHDA and CDR2 SQIVND (reference sequence). This CDR3 is 13 amino acids long.

J is TRBJ2-1 and V is TRBV5-4; D is perhaps TRBD1 (5 bases). This CDR3 has 14 residues. Germline lookup yields CDR1 SGHNT and CDR2 YYREEE (reference sequence). V was shortened by 2 bases and J by 7 bases, with 13 bases between the two germline ends. CDR3 sequence: CASSFFMTDNEQFF. In DNA form, the CDR3 reads TGTGCCAGCAGCTTCTTTATGACAGATAATGAGCAGTTCTTC.